The 12 T cell receptor beta chains below all came from one sample that was sequenced in a study of cytomegalovirus exposure and HLA in healthy donors. Both 60 Vbeta primers and 13 Jbeta primers went into the PCR. The repertoire was sequenced with immunoSEQ multiplex PCR; TCRdb's copy has only in-frame clones and lacks some. The listing records just over 150,000 clones. Material: PBMCs. These receptors were collected from a man aged 30 to 45 in good health and CMV-seronegative.

The CDR3 bases are TGTGCCAGCAGCCGATCACAGGGGGTC. This sequence encodes CASSRSQGV. J is TRBJ2-7 and V is TRBV11-2; 7 nucleotides line up with TRBD1. This CDR3 is built from 9 residues. Per the germline V gene, CDR1 is SGHAT and CDR2 is FQNNGV.

Written as DNA, the CDR3 is TGTGCCAGCAGCTTAGGGTCGGTCGGGGAGCTGTTTTTT. Its protein is CASSLGSVGELFF. The J gene is TRBJ2-2, the V gene TRBV11-3; D gene unclear. The CDR3 runs 13 residues. Germline V gene sequence: CDR1 SGHNT, CDR2 YENEEA. V was pared by 1 base and J by 7 bases, with 7 bases between.

The chain couples TRBV10-3 to TRBJ2-3, with 12 bases matching TRBD1. The CDR3 runs 16 residues. The germline gives CDR1 ENHRY, CDR2 SYGVKD. J gave up 4 bases and V 9 bases, and 11 bases lay outside the gene matches. The chain's CDR3 is CAILRRGQGAADTQYF. In DNA form, the CDR3 reads TGTGCCATACTCCGACGGGGACAGGGGGCCGCAGATACGCAGTATTTT.

The chain uses TRBV6-1 and TRBJ2-3; 7 nucleotides line up with TRBD2. The junction had 5 bases not matched to a gene; V was cut back by 7 bases and J by 1 base. This CDR3 contains 14 residues. CDR1 is MNHNS, CDR2 SASEGT, per germline. CDR3: CASTSSGGTDTQYF. In nucleotides, the CDR3 is TGTGCCAGCACATCCAGCGGGGGCACAGATACGCAGTATTTT.

This chain connects TRBV10-2 to TRBJ1-2; D is perhaps TRBD1 (5 bases). V was shortened by 6 bases and J by 3 bases, with 14 bases between the two germline ends. There are 14 residues in the CDR3. Germline CDR1 is WSHSY and CDR2 is SAAADI. CDR3 coding DNA: TGCGCCAGCAGGGGAGGGCAGGGTCACTATGGCTACACCTTC. Translated, it gives CASRGGQGHYGYTF.

The rearrangement links TRBV19 to TRBJ2-7, with D maybe TRBD2 (5 bases). Germline V CDR1 and CDR2: LNHDA, SQIVND (reference sequence). The V and J ends lost 5 bases and 6 bases respectively, with 14 bases between them. This CDR3 contains 13 residues. In DNA, the CDR3 is TGTGCCAGTAGTCCTCAACTAGGATCCGAGCAGTACTTC. Protein: CASSPQLGSEQYF.

The gene calls are TRBV5-1 and TRBJ2-1, with 11 bases identical to TRBD1. The germline V gene encodes CDR1 SGHRS and CDR2 YFSETQ. CDR3 length: 15 amino acids. Losses at the gene ends were 4 bases for V and 4 bases for J; bases not matched to a gene: 4. CDR3 DNA: TGCGCCAGCAGCGGCGGGACAGGGGGGTACAATGAGCAGTTCTTC. Its translation: CASSGGTGGYNEQFF.

The chain carries TRBV4-3 and TRBJ2-1; D perhaps matches TRBD1 (5 bases). The V and J ends lost 0 bases and 3 bases respectively, with 12 bases between them. Looked up from germline, CDR1 is LGHNA and CDR2 is YSLEER. The CDR3 has 16 amino acids. The CDR3 bases are TGCGCCAGCAGCCAAGAGTGGGTCCAGGGCTACAATGAGCAGTTCTTC. Translated, it gives CASSQEWVQGYNEQFF.

The chain links TRBV7-6 to TRBJ1-3; perhaps TRBD1 as D (6 bases). The CDR3 has 15 residues. CDR1 is SGHVS and CDR2 is FNYEAQ in the germline V gene. Trimming stripped 0 bases from V and 7 bases from J, with 13 bases between. The CDR3 loop reads CASSLAQGTGNTIYF. CDR3 bases: TGTGCCAGCAGCTTAGCTCAGGGGACGGGGAACACCATATATTTT.

This sequence joins TRBV9 and TRBJ1-1; D is possibly TRBD1 (6 bases). The CDR3 has 14 residues. Germline values: CDR1 SGDLS, CDR2 YYNGEE. V lost 4 bases to trimming and J lost 4 bases, with 14 bases between them. The DNA for the CDR3 is TGTGCCAGCAGCCCGAGCGGACAGTCCACTGAAGCTTTCTTT. This sequence encodes CASSPSGQSTEAFF.

The gene calls are TRBV28 and TRBJ2-7; 9 bases align to TRBD1. Germline V lookup: CDR1 MDHEN, CDR2 SYDVKM. The V segment lost 5 bases and the J segment 5 bases; nucleotides outside the gene matches: 4. The CDR3 length is 13 residues. The CDR3 coding sequence is TGTGCCAGCAGTGTGGGGACAGGGCACGAGCAGTACTTC. Translation: CASSVGTGHEQYF.

This chain uses TRBV15 with TRBJ1-1; the match to TRBD1 covers 7 bases. Trimming cost V 0 bases and J 6 bases; bases outside gene matches: 4. The CDR3 runs to 14 residues. Germline CDR1 reads LNHNV; CDR2 reads YYDKDF (reference sequence). The CDR3 sequence is CATSRDRGQSEAFF. For the CDR3, the DNA is TGTGCCACCAGCAGAGACAGGGGACAGTCTGAAGCTTTCTTT.